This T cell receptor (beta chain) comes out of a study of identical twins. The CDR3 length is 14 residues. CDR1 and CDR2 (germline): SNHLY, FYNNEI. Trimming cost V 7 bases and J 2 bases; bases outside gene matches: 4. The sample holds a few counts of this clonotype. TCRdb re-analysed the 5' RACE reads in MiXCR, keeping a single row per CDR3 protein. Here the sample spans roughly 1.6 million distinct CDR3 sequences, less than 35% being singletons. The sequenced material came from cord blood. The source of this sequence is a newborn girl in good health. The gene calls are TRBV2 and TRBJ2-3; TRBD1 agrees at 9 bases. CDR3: CASTRDRATDTQYF. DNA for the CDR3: TGTGCCAGCACTAGGGACAGGGCCACAGATACGCAGTATTTT.